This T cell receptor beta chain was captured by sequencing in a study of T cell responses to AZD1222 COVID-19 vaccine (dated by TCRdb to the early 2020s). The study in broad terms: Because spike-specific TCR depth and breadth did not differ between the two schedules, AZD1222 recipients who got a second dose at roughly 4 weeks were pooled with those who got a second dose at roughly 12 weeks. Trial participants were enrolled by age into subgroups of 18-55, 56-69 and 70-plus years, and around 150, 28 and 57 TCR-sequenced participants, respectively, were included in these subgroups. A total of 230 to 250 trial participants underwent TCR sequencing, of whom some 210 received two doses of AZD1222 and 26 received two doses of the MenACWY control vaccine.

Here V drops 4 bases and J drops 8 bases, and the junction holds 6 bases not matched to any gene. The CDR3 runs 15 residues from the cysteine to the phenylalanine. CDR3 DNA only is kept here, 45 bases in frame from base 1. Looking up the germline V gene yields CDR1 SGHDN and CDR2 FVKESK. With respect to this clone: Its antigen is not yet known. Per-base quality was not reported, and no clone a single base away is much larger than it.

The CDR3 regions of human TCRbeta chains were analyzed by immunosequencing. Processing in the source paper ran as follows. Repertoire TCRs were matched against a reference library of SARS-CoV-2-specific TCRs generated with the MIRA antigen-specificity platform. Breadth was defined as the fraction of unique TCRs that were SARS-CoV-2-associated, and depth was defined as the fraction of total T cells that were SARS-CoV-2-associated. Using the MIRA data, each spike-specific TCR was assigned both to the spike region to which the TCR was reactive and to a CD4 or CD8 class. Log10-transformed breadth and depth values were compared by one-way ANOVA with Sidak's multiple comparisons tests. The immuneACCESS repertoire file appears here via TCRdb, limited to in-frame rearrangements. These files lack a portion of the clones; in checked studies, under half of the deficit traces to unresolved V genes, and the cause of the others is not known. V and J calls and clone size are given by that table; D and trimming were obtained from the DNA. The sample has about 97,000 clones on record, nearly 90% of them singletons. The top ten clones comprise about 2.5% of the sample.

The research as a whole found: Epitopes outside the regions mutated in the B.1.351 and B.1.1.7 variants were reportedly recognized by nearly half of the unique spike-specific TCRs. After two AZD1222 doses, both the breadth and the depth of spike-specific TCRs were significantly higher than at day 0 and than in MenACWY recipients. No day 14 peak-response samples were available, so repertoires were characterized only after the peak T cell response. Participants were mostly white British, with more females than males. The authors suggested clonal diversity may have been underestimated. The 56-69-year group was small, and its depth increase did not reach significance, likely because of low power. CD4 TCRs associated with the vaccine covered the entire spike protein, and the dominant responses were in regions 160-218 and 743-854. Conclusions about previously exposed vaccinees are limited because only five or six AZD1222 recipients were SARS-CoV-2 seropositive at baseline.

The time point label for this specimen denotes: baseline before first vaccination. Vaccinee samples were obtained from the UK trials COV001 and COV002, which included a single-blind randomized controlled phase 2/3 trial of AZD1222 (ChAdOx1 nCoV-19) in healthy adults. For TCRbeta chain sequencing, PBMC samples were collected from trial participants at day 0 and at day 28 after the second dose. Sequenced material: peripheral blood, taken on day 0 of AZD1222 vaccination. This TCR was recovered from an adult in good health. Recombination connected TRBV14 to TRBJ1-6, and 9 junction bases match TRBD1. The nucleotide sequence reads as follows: TGTGCCAGCAGCCCGACAGGGGGAAATCATTCACCCCTCCACTTT. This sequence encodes CASSPTGGNHSPLHF.